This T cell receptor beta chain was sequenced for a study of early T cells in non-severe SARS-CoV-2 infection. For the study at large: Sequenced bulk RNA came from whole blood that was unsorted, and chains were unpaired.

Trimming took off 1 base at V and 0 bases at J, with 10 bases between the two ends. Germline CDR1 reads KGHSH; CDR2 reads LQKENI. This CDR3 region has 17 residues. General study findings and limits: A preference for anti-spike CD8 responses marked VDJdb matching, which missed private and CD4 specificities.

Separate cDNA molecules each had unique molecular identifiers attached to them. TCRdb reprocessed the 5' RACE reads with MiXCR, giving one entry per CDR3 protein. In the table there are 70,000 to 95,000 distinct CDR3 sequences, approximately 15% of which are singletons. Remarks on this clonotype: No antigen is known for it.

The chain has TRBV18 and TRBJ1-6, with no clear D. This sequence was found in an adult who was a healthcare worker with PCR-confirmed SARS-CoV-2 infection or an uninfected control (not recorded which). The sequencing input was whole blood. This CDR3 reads CASSPRASNSYNSPLHF. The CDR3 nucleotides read TGTGCCAGCTCACCACGGGCCAGCAACTCCTATAATTCACCCCTCCACTTT.